The 8 T cell receptor beta chains below all came from one sample that was sequenced in a study of cytomegalovirus exposure and HLA in healthy donors. PCR amplification relied on 60 Vbeta primers (plus 13 Jbeta primers). Using immunoSEQ multiplex PCR, the repertoire was profiled, and TCRdb retains in-frame clones only, with some absent. The repertoire holds some 110,000 clones, with roughly 68% as singletons. The sequenced sample consisted of PBMCs. Receptor source: a man aged 25-45 years in good health and CMV-seropositive.

The chain uses TRBV30 and TRBJ2-5; tentative D call: TRBD1 (6 bases). The V gene's germline CDR1 is GTSNPN and CDR2 SVGIG (reference sequence). CDR3 length: 15 amino acids. Trimming took off 3 bases at V and 4 bases at J, with 18 bases between the two ends. The CDR3 loop is CAWRHGQLQRETQYF. The CDR3 nucleotides are TGTGCCTGGAGGCATGGACAGTTACAAAGAGAGACCCAGTACTTC.

This clone was counted once. V and J are TRBV4-3 and TRBJ2-1; tentative D call: TRBD1 (6 bases). Germline V gene data show CDR1 as LGHNA and CDR2 as YSLEER. This CDR3 comprises 14 residues. V was trimmed by 1 base and J by 4 bases, leaving 8 bases between them. CDR3 loop: CASSQGTGYNEQFF. CDR3 bases: TGCGCCAGCAGCCAAGGCACAGGGTACAATGAGCAGTTCTTC.

V and J are TRBV11-2 and TRBJ2-2, with 8 bases fitting TRBD1. This CDR3 is 14 amino acids long. Germline assignment: CDR1 SGHAT and CDR2 FQNNGV. Trimming removed 5 bases from V and 3 bases from J; junction bases left unmatched: 2. CDR3 DNA: TGTGCCAGCAGCACGACAGGGGACACCGGGGAGCTGTTTTTT. Amino acid sequence: CASSTTGDTGELFF.

This chain connects TRBV28 to TRBJ1-5; 9 bases map to TRBD1. The CDR3 sequence is 16 residues long. Trimming at V came to 3 bases and at J to 5 bases, leaving 8 bases not matched to a gene. Germline values: CDR1 MDHEN, CDR2 SYDVKM. The CDR3 DNA sequence: TGTGCCAGCAGTTTTTCCGGGACAGGGTTAGATCAGCCCCAGCATTTT. Encoded protein: CASSFSGTGLDQPQHF.

This chain joins TRBV18 and TRBJ1-5, with TRBD1 matching 7 bases. Unmatched junction bases numbered 5, after V lost 3 bases and J lost 3 bases. The CDR3 is 15 amino acids. The germline V gene has CDR1 KGHSH and CDR2 LQKENI. The CDR3 DNA reads TGTGCCAGCTCACCTACGGGACAGTCCAATCAGCCCCAGCATTTT. It is translated as CASSPTGQSNQPQHF.

The chain couples TRBV7-8 to TRBJ1-5; D perhaps matches TRBD1 (5 bases). V was shortened by 4 bases and J by 0 bases, with 13 bases between the two germline ends. This CDR3 comprises 16 residues. Germline assignment: CDR1 SGHVS and CDR2 FQNEAQ. The CDR3 region has the DNA TGTGCCAGCAGCTCCCAGATAGGGGTTAGCAATCAGCCCCAGCATTTT. This gives the protein CASSSQIGVSNQPQHF. The full variable domain, with the rest looked up from reference TRBV7-8 and TRBJ1-5, is GAGVSQSPRYKVAKRGQDVALRCDPISGHVSLFWYQQALGQGPEFLTYFQNEAQLDKSGLPSDRFFAERPEGSVSTLKIQRTQQEDSAVYLCASSSQIGVSNQPQHFGDGTRLSIL.

J is TRBJ1-5 and V is TRBV30; unclear D gene. The V end lost 3 bases, the J end lost 1 base, and 13 bases lay between the germline ends. The CDR3 length is 15 residues. The germline V gene has CDR1 GTSNPN and CDR2 SVGIG (reference sequence). CDR3 in amino acids: CAWRTAGGSNQPQHF. The DNA for the CDR3 is TGTGCCTGGAGAACGGCAGGTGGGAGCAATCAGCCCCAGCATTTT.

This clone was seen a few times. V gene TRBV11-2 combines with J gene TRBJ1-2; no clear D gene. Germline V CDR1 and CDR2: SGHAT, FQNNGV. The CDR3 is 13 residues long. V lost 2 bases, J lost 3 bases, and 7 bases lay in between. The CDR3 region is CASSLTEHYGYTF. CDR3 DNA: TGTGCCAGCAGCTTAACAGAGCACTATGGCTACACCTTC.